Sequencing of this TCR beta chain was carried out in a study of T-cell reconstitution after alpha-beta-depleted transplantation in children. The study, taken as a whole, reports: Fresh T-cell production supplied most of the T-cell counts and diversity seen one year after transplant. Some patients' high day-60 TCRbeta diversity was attributed to recipient cells surviving conditioning. Several hundred expanded graft clones reportedly gave rise to the alpha-beta T cells present about two months after transplant.

A library of TCRbeta sequences, prepared with unique molecular identifiers, was generated. TCRdb itself ran the PCR reads through MiXCR, one entry per CDR3 protein. Of 200,000 to 300,000 distinct CDR3 sequences in the sample, roughly a quarter were seen once. This clonotype was detected ten times or more. No antigen is known for it. V was pared by 0 bases and J by 0 bases, with 29 bases between. Germline assignment: CDR1 SQVTM and CDR2 ANQGSEA. This CDR3 is built from 21 residues. The sequence came from a girl aged 2-10 years with Fanconi anemia, due to receive a stem cell transplant. Sequencing was performed on PBMCs, taken before TCRalphabeta/CD19-depleted stem cell transplant. The rearrangement links TRBV29-1 to TRBJ1-1; no clear D. CDR3 region: CSVEDSQNSVHSPWMNTEAFF. In DNA, the CDR3 is TGCAGCGTTGAAGACTCCCAGAATTCGGTGCACTCACCTTGGATGAACACTGAAGCTTTCTTT.